A single sample is the source of the 9 T cell receptor beta chains below, sequenced in a study of regulatory T cells in long-lasting Graves disease. This sample's time point: newly diagnosed GD, antithyroid drugs for less than 3 months. With RNA extracted from PBMCs as input, the TCR library was made. With iRepertoire HTBI primers and Arm-PCR of CDR3 regions, TCR beta libraries were built. In TCRdb, the multiplex PCR reads were re-called with MiXCR into one record per CDR3 protein. The data contain roughly 420,000 distinct CDR3 sequences, 11% to 15% of them singletons. These data were likewise used in another study, on T cells in Graves' hyperthyroidism and ophthalmopathy.

This sample comprised peripheral blood mononuclear cells (PBMCs), obtained at new diagnosis, from a patient treated with antithyroid drugs. Receptor source: a woman between 45 and 65 years old with Graves disease.

For this clonotype: A far larger clone is just one base off, so this is likely a read error. This chain connects TRBV6-2 or TRBV6-3 to TRBJ2-1; TRBD2 aligns across 13 bases. Per the germline V gene, CDR1 is MNHEY and CDR2 is SVGEGT. With 6 bases clipped from V and 5 bases from J, the junction kept 10 bases outside the gene matches. The CDR3 extends over 17 amino acids. CDR3 DNA: TGTGCCAGCAGCCAAGATCTGGGACTAGCGGGACACAATGAGCAGTTCTTC. Protein: CASSQDLGLAGHNEQFF.

The chain employs TRBV27 and TRBJ1-6; a weak D match, TRBD1 (6 bases). This CDR3 contains 14 residues. The germline V and J ends were trimmed by 2 bases and 7 bases, with 9 bases remaining between them. Per the germline V gene, CDR1 is MNHEY and CDR2 is SMNVEV (reference sequence). CDR3 sequence (DNA): TGTGCCAGCAGTTTACGCAGGGGAAATTCACCCCTCCACTTT. Residues: CASSLRRGNSPLHF.

This chain links TRBV5-6 with TRBJ2-7; D might be TRBD1 or TRBD2, each matching 5 bases. The germline V gene encodes CDR1 SGHDT and CDR2 YYEEEE. V shed 3 bases and J shed 0 bases, with 19 bases lying between them. CDR3 size: 17 residues. The CDR3 nucleotides are TGTGCCAGCAGCTCACCGAGGAGGACAACCTACTCCTACGAGCAGTACTTC. Translated, it gives CASSSPRRTTYSYEQYF.

Many counts were recorded for this clonotype. V is TRBV11-2 and J is TRBJ2-5; no firm D call. V was shortened by 6 bases and J by 2 bases, with 13 bases between the two germline ends. The germline CDR1 and CDR2 sequences are SGHAT and FQNNGV. CDR3 length: 14 residues. The CDR3, as DNA: TGTGCCAGCAGTTCGAGAGTCCTTCAAGAGACCCAGTACTTC. Its protein product is CASSSRVLQETQYF.

This clonotype was seen repeatedly, ten times or more. The V gene is TRBV11-2, the J gene TRBJ2-1, with 10 bases lining up with TRBD2. With 3 bases clipped from V and 5 bases from J, the junction kept 7 bases outside the gene matches. The CDR3 is 16 amino acids. The germline V gene has CDR1 SGHAT and CDR2 FQNNGV. The CDR3 spells CASSLGAGGSHNEQFF. In DNA form, the CDR3 reads TGTGCCAGCAGCTTGGGAGCGGGAGGGTCGCACAATGAGCAGTTCTTC.

This clonotype was recorded a few times. The chain employs TRBV4-1 and TRBJ2-3, with D perhaps matching TRBD2 (6 bases). Germline V gives CDR1 MGHRA, CDR2 YSYEKL. The CDR3 totals 16 residues. The V end was cut by 1 base, the J end by 0 bases, with 11 bases between. The CDR3 loop is CASSQGLAPSTDTQYF. The CDR3 DNA sequence: TGCGCCAGCAGCCAAGGTCTAGCGCCCAGCACAGATACGCAGTATTTT.

This clonotype was observed at least ten times. The gene calls are TRBV20-1 and TRBJ2-7; D not resolved. This CDR3 has 11 residues. Germline CDR1 DFQATT, CDR2 SNEGSKA (reference sequence). V gave up 6 bases and J gave up 6 bases, with 12 bases separating them. CDR3 nucleotides: TGCAGTGCCGAGAGAGGTCCCGAGCAGTACTTC. As protein: CSAERGPEQYF.

The chain employs TRBV2 and TRBJ2-5, with D tentatively TRBD1 or TRBD2 (6 bases each). V gave up 7 bases and J gave up 0 bases, with 21 bases separating them. The CDR3 has 17 amino acids. Looked up from germline, CDR1 is SNHLY and CDR2 is FYNNEI. CDR3 nucleotide sequence: TGTGCCAGCACCAAGGGGGGTCGGAGCAGGAACCAAGAGACCCAGTACTTC. Its protein is CASTKGGRSRNQETQYF.

The rearrangement links TRBV6-1 to TRBJ1-5; possibly TRBD1 for D (5 bases). Between the trimmed V and J ends, which lost 6 bases and 11 bases, there was a span of 11 bases. Germline CDR1 MNHNS, CDR2 SASEGT. The CDR3 has 11 residues. The DNA for the CDR3 is TGTGCCAGCAGGGCGTCGGGGGCCCAGCATTTT. Its translation is CASRASGAQHF.